Presented here are 4 T cell receptor beta chains from one specimen sequenced in a study of beta chain features in type 1 diabetes. Study findings and constraints: For Type 1 diabetes patients, all four CD4+ subsets carried TCRB CDR3s that were moderately but significantly shorter.

No antigens are known for them. Isolated RNA was reverse transcribed in full, so expressed TCRB transcripts were sequenced. Profiling relied on immunoSEQ multiplex PCR, and the TCRdb table lists in-frame clones only, not all of them. Among roughly 700,000 clones listed, 13% were seen once. The sample consisted of naive CD4+ T cells from blood. The source of these receptors is a man aged 18-30 years with type 1 diabetes.

This clone showed up just a few times. The DNA for the CDR3 is TGTGCCAGCTCACCCAGCGCTACAGGGACGAGCGGAAAACTGTTTTTT. Amino acid sequence: CASSPSATGTSGKLFF. The V call is TRBV18, the J call TRBJ1-4, with D tentatively TRBD1 (6 bases). V lost 3 bases to trimming and J lost 10 bases, with 21 bases between them. Germline assignment: CDR1 KGHSH and CDR2 LQKENI. CDR3 size: 16 residues.

This clone came up a few times. This chain uses TRBV11-2 with TRBJ1-1, with D possibly being TRBD1 (5 bases). The CDR3 spans 15 residues. V lost 2 bases and J lost 0, with 10 bases in between. Germline values: CDR1 SGHAT, CDR2 FQNNGV. CDR3 DNA sequence: TGTGCCAGCAGCTTATATGGGGGGATGAACACTGAAGCTTTCTTT. The encoded protein is CASSLYGGMNTEAFF. Supplemented by reference TRBV11-2 and TRBJ1-1, the full variable domain reads EAGVAQSPRYKIIEKRQSVAFWCNPISGHATLYWYQQILGQGPKLLIQFQNNGVVDDSQLPKDRFSAERLKGVDSTLKIQPAKLEDSAVYLCASSLYGGMNTEAFFGQGTRLTVV.

This clone has only a few counts. The chain couples TRBV5-6 to TRBJ1-5; D may be TRBD1 (6 bases). V shed 3 bases and J shed 11 bases, with 18 bases lying between them. Germline V gene lookup returns CDR1 SGHDT and CDR2 YYEEEE. The CDR3 is 14 amino acids. The CDR3, as DNA: TGTGCCAGCAGCTGGAGGGGGTCCCCTGGGTCCCAGCATTTT. It yields the protein CASSWRGSPGSQHF.

This clone was counted between two and nine times. This sequence joins TRBV6-1 and TRBJ2-7; no clear D gene. The germline gives CDR1 MNHNS, CDR2 SASEGT. CDR3 length: 12 amino acids. The germline V and J ends were trimmed by 1 base and 7 bases, with 8 bases remaining between them. The CDR3: CASSEGLTEQYF. In nucleotides, the CDR3 is TGTGCCAGCAGTGAAGGGCTGACGGAGCAGTACTTC.